The entry that follows covers one T cell receptor (beta chain) sequence. The antigen remains unidentified. The sample comes from a study of radiotherapy plus CTLA-4 blockade in lung cancer. Trimming cost V 7 bases and J 0 bases, with 13 bases left between them. The CDR3 has 15 amino acids. Germline V gene sequence: CDR1 MNHEY, CDR2 SVGAGI. The study's findings and limits: Per reports, early blood T cell clone dynamics, plus interferon-beta, forecast response most strongly. Tumor-origin TCR clones grew in blood after radiotherapy plus ipilimumab.

Using immunoSEQ multiplex PCR, the repertoire was profiled, and TCRdb retains in-frame clones only, with some absent. This table has more than 75,000 clones, around 84% appearing once. This sequence originates from a human donor with non-small cell lung cancer that progressed on radiotherapy plus ipilimumab. Material: peripheral blood, obtained from a patient treated with radiotherapy plus ipilimumab. V usage is TRBV6-5 and J usage is TRBJ1-5; D call uncertain. The CDR3 sequence is CASKVRVFSNQPQHF. CDR3 in DNA: TGTGCCAGCAAAGTCCGCGTTTTTAGCAATCAGCCCCAGCATTTT.